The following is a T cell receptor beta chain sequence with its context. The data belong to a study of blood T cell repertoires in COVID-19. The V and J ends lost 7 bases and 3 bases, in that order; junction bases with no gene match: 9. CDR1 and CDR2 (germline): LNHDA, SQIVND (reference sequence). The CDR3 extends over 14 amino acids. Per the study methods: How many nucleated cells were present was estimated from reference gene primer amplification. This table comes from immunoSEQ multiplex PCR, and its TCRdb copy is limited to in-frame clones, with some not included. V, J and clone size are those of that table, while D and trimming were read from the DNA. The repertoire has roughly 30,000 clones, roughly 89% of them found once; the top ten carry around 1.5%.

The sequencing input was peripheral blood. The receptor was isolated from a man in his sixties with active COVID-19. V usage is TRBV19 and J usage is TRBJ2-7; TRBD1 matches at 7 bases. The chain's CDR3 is CASKDRINGYEQYF. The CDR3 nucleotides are TGTGCCAGTAAGGACAGGATTAACGGCTACGAGCAGTACTTC.